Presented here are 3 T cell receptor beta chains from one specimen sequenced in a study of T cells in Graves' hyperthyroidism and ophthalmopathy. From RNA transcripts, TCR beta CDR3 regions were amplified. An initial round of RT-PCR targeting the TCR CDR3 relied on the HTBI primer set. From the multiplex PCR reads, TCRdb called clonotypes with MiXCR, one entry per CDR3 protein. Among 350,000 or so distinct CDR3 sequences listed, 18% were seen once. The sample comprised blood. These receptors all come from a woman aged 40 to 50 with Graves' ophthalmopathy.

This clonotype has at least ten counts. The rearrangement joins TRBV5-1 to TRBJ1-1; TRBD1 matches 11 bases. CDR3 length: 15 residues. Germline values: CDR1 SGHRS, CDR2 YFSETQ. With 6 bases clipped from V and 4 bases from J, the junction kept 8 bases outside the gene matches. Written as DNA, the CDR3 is TGCGCCAGCACCGGACAGGGGGCGCGGAGCACTGAAGCTTTCTTT. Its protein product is CASTGQGARSTEAFF.

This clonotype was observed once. In nucleotides, the CDR3 is TGCGCCAGCAGCGTACTAGCGGGAAGGGGCGAGCAGTACTTC. Translation: CASSVLAGRGEQYF. This chain connects TRBV5-1 to TRBJ2-7, with 10 bases aligning to TRBD2. V was clipped by 4 bases and J by 6 bases; unmatched bases: 7. The CDR3 runs to 14 residues. Germline CDR1 SGHRS, CDR2 YFSETQ.

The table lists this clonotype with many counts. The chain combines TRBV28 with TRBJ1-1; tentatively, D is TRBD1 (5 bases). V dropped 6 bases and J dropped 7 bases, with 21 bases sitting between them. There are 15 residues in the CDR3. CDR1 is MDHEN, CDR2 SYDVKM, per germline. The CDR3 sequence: CASRGASAGRIEAFF. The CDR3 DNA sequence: TGTGCCAGCAGGGGCGCCTCGGCAGGGAGGATTGAAGCTTTCTTT.